The 15 T cell receptor beta chains below were found in one sample sequenced in a study of T cells after yellow fever vaccination. MiXCR, applied by TCRdb to the 5' RACE reads, yields one record per CDR3 protein. The data hold 340,000 or so distinct CDR3 sequences, with around 13% observed a single time. Specimen: CD4+ T cells sorted from PBMCs, collected 15 days after the yellow fever booster vaccination. The receptors were gathered from a man between 18 and 29 years old who received the YFV17D yellow fever vaccine.

This clonotype came up a few times. The chain carries TRBV20-1 and TRBJ1-1; no firm D call. V lost 3 bases to trimming and J lost 11 bases, with 16 bases between them. The CDR3 consists of 12 residues. Germline V gene sequence: CDR1 DFQATT, CDR2 SNEGSKA (reference sequence). Here the CDR3 DNA reads TGCAGTGCTAGTAGTGGCAGTCCCTCGGCTTTCTTT. Translation: CSASSGSPSAFF.

This chain joins TRBV9 and TRBJ2-7, with TRBD2 matching over 7 bases. V shed 2 bases and J 4 bases; nucleotides not matched to a gene: 3. The CDR3 sequence is 13 residues long. The germline V gene encodes CDR1 SGDLS and CDR2 YYNGEE. In nucleotides, the CDR3 is TGTGCCAGCAGCGTTACAGCGGGGTACGAGCAGTACTTC. Residues: CASSVTAGYEQYF.

J is TRBJ2-4 and V is TRBV5-1, with D uncertain. V was clipped by 5 bases and J by 0 bases, with 9 bases between them. Germline CDR1 reads SGHRS; CDR2 reads YFSETQ. The CDR3 extends over 14 amino acids. The CDR3 loop is CASRPFRAKNIQYF. The CDR3 nucleotides read TGCGCCAGCAGGCCCTTTCGAGCCAAAAACATTCAGTACTTC. Looking up the rest from reference TRBV5-1 and TRBJ2-4 gives the full variable domain: KAGVTQTPRYLIKTRGQQVTLSCSPISGHRSVSWYQQTPGQGLQFLFEYFSETQRNKGNFPGRFSGRQFSNSRSEMNVSTLELGDSALYLCASRPFRAKNIQYFGAGTRLSVL.

J is TRBJ2-6 and V is TRBV6-4, with a possible D match to TRBD1 (5 bases). The germline V and J ends were trimmed by 5 bases and 0 bases, with 8 bases remaining between them. The germline gives CDR1 MRHNA, CDR2 SNTAGT. The CDR3 totals 15 residues. CDR3 amino acids: CASSKGYSGANVLTF. The DNA of the CDR3 is TGTGCCAGCAGTAAGGGGTACTCTGGGGCCAACGTCCTGACTTTC.

The V gene is TRBV10-3, the J gene TRBJ2-1, with 13 bases identical to TRBD2. Germline assignment: CDR1 ENHRY and CDR2 SYGVKD. The J segment lost 5 bases and the V segment lost 4 bases, leaving 14 bases of the junction unmatched. This CDR3 is 19 amino acids long. The CDR3 protein is CAISGGLAGSLTTHNEQFF. The CDR3 nucleotides are TGTGCCATCAGTGGGGGACTAGCGGGGAGCCTCACAACTCACAATGAGCAGTTCTTC.

V and J are TRBV20-1 and TRBJ2-7; TRBD2 matches 7 bases. The CDR3 loop spans 14 amino acids. The V gene end was trimmed by 5 bases and the J gene end by 4 bases; junction bases not matched to a gene: 11. The germline V gene has CDR1 DFQATT and CDR2 SNEGSKA (reference sequence). DNA for the CDR3: TGCAGTGCTCTTTTCCCGGGGGGTTCGTACGAGCAGTACTTC. Residues: CSALFPGGSYEQYF.

The chain is built from TRBV7-3 and TRBJ2-3, with D unclear. Germline CDR1 SGHTA, CDR2 FQGTGA. This CDR3 has 15 residues. Trimming removed 5 bases from V and 5 bases from J, with 17 bases in between. The CDR3 region is CASSPNRRREDTQYF. In DNA, the CDR3 is TGTGCCAGCAGCCCCAATCGGAGAAGGGAAGATACGCAGTATTTT.

The chain links TRBV7-6 to TRBJ1-3; D gene uncertain. The V and J ends lost 0 bases and 0 bases respectively, with 9 bases between them. Germline CDR1 SGHVS, CDR2 FNYEAQ. The CDR3 has 16 residues. CDR3 sequence (DNA): TGTGCCAGCAGCTTAGCGCTCGAGAGCTCTGGAAACACCATATATTTT. This translates into CASSLALESSGNTIYF.

This clonotype was seen a handful of times. V and J are TRBV29-1 and TRBJ2-5, with TRBD1 matching 9 bases. The CDR3 length is 14 residues. V dropped 8 bases and J dropped 6; count of bases not matched to a gene: 13. Germline loops: CDR1 SQVTM, CDR2 ANQGSEA. The CDR3 is CSSASGTGFKTQYF. CDR3 DNA sequence: TGCAGCTCGGCCTCCGGGACAGGGTTTAAGACCCAGTACTTC.

The gene calls are TRBV20-1 and TRBJ1-3; D gene uncertain. The germline gives CDR1 DFQATT, CDR2 SNEGSKA (reference sequence). V was trimmed by 0 bases and J by 4 bases, leaving 7 bases between them. The CDR3 extends over 13 amino acids. CDR3 DNA: TGCAGTGCTAGAGATGAGAGGGGAAACACCATATATTTT. Translating gives CSARDERGNTIYF.

This clonotype was seen ten or more times. CDR3 sequence: CASSPETGTGELFF. The DNA of the CDR3 is TGTGCCAGCTCACCAGAGACAGGGACCGGGGAGCTGTTTTTT. The chain carries TRBV18 and TRBJ2-2, with TRBD1 matching 7 bases. Per germline, CDR1 KGHSH and CDR2 LQKENI. The CDR3 is 14 residues long. Trimming took 2 bases from V and 5 from J; bases not matched to a gene: 2.

This clonotype was detected ten times or more. The chain recombines TRBV6-1 with TRBJ1-6; D ambiguous. CDR1 is MNHNS, CDR2 SASEGT, per germline. V lost 4 bases and J 6 bases, leaving 13 bases between the germline ends. This CDR3 contains 15 residues. CDR3 residues: CASSGASLGNSPLHF. CDR3 DNA sequence: TGTGCCAGCAGTGGGGCCAGCCTCGGTAATTCACCCCTCCACTTT.

This clonotype was found a few times. This sequence joins TRBV6-5 and TRBJ2-1; D is perhaps TRBD2 (6 bases). Germline V lookup: CDR1 MNHEY, CDR2 SVGAGI. V gave up 0 bases and J gave up 10 bases, with 13 bases separating them. This CDR3 has 14 residues. CDR3 nucleotides: TGTGCCAGCAGTTACTCCCGCCGGAGCGGGGAGCAGTTCTTC. Its translation: CASSYSRRSGEQFF.

This clonotype came up many times. V gene TRBV6-5 combines with J gene TRBJ2-2; D might be TRBD1 or TRBD2, each matching 5 bases. The CDR3 is 14 residues long. Germline V CDR1 and CDR2: MNHEY, SVGAGI. Trimming cost V 5 bases and J 2 bases, with 9 bases left between them. The CDR3: CASSRDLNTGELFF. The CDR3 region has the DNA TGTGCCAGCAGTCGGGACCTCAACACCGGGGAGCTGTTTTTT.

The chain carries TRBV4-2 and TRBJ2-3; a possible D gene is TRBD2 (6 bases). V was trimmed by 2 bases and J by 3 bases, leaving 12 bases between them. CDR3 length equals 15 residues. Per the germline V gene, CDR1 is LGHNA and CDR2 is YNFKEQ. The CDR3 nucleotides read TGTGCCAGCAGCCAATTAGGGGACTTAACAGATACGCAGTATTTT. Residues: CASSQLGDLTDTQYF.